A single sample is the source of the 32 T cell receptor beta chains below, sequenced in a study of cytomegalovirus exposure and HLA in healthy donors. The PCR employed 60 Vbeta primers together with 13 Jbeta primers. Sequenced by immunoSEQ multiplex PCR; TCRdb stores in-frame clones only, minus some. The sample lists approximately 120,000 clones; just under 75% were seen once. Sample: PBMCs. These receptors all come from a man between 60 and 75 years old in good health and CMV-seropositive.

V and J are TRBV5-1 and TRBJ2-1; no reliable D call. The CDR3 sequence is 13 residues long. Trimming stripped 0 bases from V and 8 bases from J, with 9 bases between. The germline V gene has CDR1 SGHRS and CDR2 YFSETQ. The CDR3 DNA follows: TGCGCCAGCAGCTTGGAGAGACTTTATGAGCAGTTCTTC. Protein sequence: CASSLERLYEQFF.

In DNA, the CDR3 is TGTGCCTGGAGTGCAGGAATCAGCAATCAGCCCCAGCATTTT. It translates to CAWSAGISNQPQHF. V and J are TRBV30 and TRBJ1-5, with D hard to call. Trimming took off 1 base at V and 1 base at J, with 8 bases between the two ends. CDR3 length equals 14 residues. Germline lookup yields CDR1 GTSNPN and CDR2 SVGIG (reference sequence).

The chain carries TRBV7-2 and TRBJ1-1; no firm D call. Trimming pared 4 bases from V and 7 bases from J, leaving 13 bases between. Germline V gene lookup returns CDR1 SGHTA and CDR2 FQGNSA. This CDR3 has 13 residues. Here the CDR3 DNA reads TGTGCCAGCAGCTCCCTATCGGCGGGTGAAGCTTTCTTT. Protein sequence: CASSSLSAGEAFF.

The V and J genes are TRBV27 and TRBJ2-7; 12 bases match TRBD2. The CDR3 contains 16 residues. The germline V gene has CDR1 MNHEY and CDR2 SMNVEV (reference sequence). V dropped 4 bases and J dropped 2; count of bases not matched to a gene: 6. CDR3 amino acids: CASSSILAGGTYEQYF. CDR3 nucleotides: TGTGCCAGCAGTTCCATACTAGCGGGGGGAACCTACGAGCAGTACTTC.

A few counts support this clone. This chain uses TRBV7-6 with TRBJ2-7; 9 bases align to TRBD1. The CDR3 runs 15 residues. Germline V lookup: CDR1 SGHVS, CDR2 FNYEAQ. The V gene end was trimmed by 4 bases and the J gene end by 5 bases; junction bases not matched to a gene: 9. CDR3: CASSSRYRGLHEQYF. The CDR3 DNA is TGTGCCAGCAGCTCCAGATACAGGGGGCTACACGAGCAGTACTTC.

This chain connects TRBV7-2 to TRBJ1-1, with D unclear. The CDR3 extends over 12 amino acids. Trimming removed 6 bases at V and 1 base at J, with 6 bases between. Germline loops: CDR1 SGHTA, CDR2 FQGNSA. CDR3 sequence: CASSYRNTEAFF. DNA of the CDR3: TGTGCCAGCAGTTACAGGAACACTGAAGCTTTCTTT.

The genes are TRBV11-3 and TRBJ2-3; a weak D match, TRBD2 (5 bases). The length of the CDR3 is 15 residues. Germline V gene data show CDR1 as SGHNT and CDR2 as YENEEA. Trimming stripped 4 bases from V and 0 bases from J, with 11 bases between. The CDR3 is CASSSEGRSTDTQYF. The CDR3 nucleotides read TGTGCCAGCAGCTCTGAGGGCAGGAGCACAGATACGCAGTATTTT.

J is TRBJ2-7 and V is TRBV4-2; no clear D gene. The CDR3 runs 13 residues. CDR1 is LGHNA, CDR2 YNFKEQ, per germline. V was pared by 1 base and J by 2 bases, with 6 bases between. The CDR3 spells CASSQGHTYEQYF. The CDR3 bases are TGTGCCAGCAGCCAAGGACATACCTACGAGCAGTACTTC.

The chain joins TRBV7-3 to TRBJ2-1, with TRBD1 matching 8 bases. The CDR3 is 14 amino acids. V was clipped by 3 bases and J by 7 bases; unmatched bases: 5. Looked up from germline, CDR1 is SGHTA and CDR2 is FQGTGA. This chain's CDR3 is CASSLTGVTNEQFF. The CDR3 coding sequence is TGTGCCAGCAGCTTGACAGGGGTGACAAATGAGCAGTTCTTC.

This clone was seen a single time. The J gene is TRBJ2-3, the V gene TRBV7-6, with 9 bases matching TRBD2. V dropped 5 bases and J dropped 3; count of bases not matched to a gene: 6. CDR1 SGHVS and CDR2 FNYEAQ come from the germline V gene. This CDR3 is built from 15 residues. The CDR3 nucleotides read TGTGCCAGCAGCCAAAAAGCGGGGGGAACAGATACGCAGTATTTT. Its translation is CASSQKAGGTDTQYF.

CDR3 sequence (DNA): TGCGCCAGCAGCTTACGGACAGGGCTTGGGGAGACCCAGTACTTC. Residues: CASSLRTGLGETQYF. The gene calls are TRBV5-1 and TRBJ2-5, with 8 bases identical to TRBD1. Losses at the gene ends were 2 bases for V and 5 bases for J; bases not matched to a gene: 8. The CDR3 extends over 15 amino acids. Germline loops: CDR1 SGHRS, CDR2 YFSETQ. Full variable domain (outside the CDR3, taken from reference TRBV5-1 and TRBJ2-5): KAGVTQTPRYLIKTRGQQVTLSCSPISGHRSVSWYQQTPGQGLQFLFEYFSETQRNKGNFPGRFSGRQFSNSRSEMNVSTLELGDSALYLCASSLRTGLGETQYFGPGTRLLVL.

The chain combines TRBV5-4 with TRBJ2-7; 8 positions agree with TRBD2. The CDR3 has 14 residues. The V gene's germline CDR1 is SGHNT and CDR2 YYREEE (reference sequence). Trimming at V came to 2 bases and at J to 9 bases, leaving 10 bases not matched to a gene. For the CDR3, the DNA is TGTGCCAGCAGCTTTCCGGGACTAGAAGGGGGGCAGTACTTC. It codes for CASSFPGLEGGQYF.

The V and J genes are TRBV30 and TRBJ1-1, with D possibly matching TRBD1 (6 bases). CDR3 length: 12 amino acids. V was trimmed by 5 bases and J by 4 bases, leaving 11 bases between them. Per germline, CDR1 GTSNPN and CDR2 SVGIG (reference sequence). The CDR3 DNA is TGTGCCTGGGCTTCCAGGGGCACTGAAGCTTTCTTT. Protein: CAWASRGTEAFF.

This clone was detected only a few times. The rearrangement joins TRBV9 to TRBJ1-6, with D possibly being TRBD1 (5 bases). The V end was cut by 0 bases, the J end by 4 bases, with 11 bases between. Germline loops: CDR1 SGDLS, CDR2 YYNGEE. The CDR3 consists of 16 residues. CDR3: CASSVAPGVYNSPLHF. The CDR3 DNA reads TGTGCCAGCAGCGTAGCTCCGGGGGTATATAATTCACCCCTCCACTTT.

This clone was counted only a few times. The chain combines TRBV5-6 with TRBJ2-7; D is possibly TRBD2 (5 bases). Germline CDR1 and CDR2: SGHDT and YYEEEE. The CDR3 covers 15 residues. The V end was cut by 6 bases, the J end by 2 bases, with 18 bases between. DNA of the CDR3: TGTGCCAGCACCCACTTGGGGAGACGAACCTACGAGCAGTACTTC. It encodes CASTHLGRRTYEQYF.

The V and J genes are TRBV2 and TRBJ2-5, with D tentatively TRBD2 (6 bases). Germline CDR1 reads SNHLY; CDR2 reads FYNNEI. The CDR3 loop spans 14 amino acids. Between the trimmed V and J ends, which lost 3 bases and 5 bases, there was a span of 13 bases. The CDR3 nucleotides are TGTGCCAGCAGTGAGCTTGGGGAGGCGGAGACCCAGTACTTC. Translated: CASSELGEAETQYF.

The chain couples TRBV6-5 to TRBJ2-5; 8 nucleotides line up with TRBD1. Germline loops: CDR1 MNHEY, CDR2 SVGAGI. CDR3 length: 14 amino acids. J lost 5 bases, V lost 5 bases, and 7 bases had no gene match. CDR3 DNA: TGTGCCAGCAGTGGACAGGGAGATGGGGAGACCCAGTACTTC. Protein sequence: CASSGQGDGETQYF.

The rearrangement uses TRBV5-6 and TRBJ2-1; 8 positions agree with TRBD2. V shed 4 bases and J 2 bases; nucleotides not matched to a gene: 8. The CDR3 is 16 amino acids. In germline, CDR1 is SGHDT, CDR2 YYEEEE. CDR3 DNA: TGTGCCAGCAGCCTACCCCGGGGGGGTGCCTACAATGAGCAGTTCTTC. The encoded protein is CASSLPRGGAYNEQFF.

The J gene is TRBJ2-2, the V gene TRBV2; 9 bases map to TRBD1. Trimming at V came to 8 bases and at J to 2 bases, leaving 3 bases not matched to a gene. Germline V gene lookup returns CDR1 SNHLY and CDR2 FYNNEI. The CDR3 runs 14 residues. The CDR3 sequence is CASGDRVNTGELFF. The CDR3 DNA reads TGTGCCAGCGGGGACAGGGTAAACACCGGGGAGCTGTTTTTT.

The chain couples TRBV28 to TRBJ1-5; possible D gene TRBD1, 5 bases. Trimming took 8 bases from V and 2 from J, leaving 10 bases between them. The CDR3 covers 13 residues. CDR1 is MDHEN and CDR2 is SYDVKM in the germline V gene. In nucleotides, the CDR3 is TGTGCCAGCCTCACAGGCGGCAATCAGCCCCAGCATTTT. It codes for CASLTGGNQPQHF.

CDR3 sequence (DNA): TGCGCCAGCAGCCACCGGGGATCCTACGAGCAGTACTTC. Translated: CASSHRGSYEQYF. V usage is TRBV4-1 and J usage is TRBJ2-7; TRBD2 might be the D (5 bases). The CDR3 spans 13 residues. CDR1 and CDR2 (germline): MGHRA, YSYEKL. V lost 3 bases, J lost 1 base, and 7 bases lay in between.

The CDR3 region has the DNA TGCAGCGTTGGACAGGGCTCTGGAAACACCATATATTTT. It is translated as CSVGQGSGNTIYF. The V and J genes are TRBV29-1 and TRBJ1-3, with 7 nucleotides matching TRBD1. The CDR3 sequence is 13 residues long. The V segment lost 4 bases and the J segment 0 bases; nucleotides outside the gene matches: 0. The V gene's germline CDR1 is SQVTM and CDR2 ANQGSEA.

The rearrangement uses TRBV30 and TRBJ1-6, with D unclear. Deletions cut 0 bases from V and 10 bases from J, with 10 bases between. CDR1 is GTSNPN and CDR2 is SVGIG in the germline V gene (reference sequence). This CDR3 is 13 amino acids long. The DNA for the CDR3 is TGTGCCTGGAGTGTACGTGTGGGCTCACCCCTCCACTTT. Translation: CAWSVRVGSPLHF.

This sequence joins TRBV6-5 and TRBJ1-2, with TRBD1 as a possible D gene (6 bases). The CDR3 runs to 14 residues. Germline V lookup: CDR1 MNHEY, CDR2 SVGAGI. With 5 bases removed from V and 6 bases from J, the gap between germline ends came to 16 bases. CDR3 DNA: TGTGCCAGCAGTCAGTCAGGGGAGATACATGGCTACACCTTC. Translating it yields CASSQSGEIHGYTF.

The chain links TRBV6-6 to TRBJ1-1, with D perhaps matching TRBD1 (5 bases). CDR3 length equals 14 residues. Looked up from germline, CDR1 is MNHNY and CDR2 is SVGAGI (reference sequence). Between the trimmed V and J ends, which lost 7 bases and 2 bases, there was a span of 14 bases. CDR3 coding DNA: TGTGCCAGCATTCAACCCGGGACTAACACTGAAGCTTTCTTT. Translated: CASIQPGTNTEAFF.

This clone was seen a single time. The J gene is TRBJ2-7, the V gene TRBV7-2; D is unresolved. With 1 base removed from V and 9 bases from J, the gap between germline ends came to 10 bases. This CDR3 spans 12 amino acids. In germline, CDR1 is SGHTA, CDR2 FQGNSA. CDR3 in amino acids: CASSLVSSGQYF. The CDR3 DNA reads TGTGCCAGCAGCTTAGTGAGCTCGGGGCAGTACTTC.

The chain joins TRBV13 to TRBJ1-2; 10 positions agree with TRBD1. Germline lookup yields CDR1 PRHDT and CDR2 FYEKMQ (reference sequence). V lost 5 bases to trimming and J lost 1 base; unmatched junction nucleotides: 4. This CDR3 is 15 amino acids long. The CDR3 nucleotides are TGTGCCAGCAGCGCGGACAGGGGGTATAACTATGGCTACACCTTC. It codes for CASSADRGYNYGYTF.

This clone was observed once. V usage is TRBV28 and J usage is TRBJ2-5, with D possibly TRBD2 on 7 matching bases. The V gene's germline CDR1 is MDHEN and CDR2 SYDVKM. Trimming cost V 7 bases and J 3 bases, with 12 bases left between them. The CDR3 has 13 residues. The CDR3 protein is CASKGGGEETQYF. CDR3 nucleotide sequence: TGTGCCAGCAAGGGCGGGGGCGAAGAGACCCAGTACTTC.

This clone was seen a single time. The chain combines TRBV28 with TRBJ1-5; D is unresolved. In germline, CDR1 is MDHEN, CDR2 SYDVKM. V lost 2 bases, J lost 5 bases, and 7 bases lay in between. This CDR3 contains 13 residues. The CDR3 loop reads CASSLIGDQPQHF. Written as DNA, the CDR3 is TGTGCCAGCAGTTTAATTGGAGATCAGCCCCAGCATTTT.

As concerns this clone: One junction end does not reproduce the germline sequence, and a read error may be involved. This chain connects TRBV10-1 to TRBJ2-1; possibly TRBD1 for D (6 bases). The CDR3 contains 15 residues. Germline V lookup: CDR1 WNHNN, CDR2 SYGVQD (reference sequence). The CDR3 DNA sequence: TGCGCCAGCCGTGAGGGGGACATGAACAACAATGAGCAGTTCTTC. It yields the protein CASREGDMNNNEQFF.

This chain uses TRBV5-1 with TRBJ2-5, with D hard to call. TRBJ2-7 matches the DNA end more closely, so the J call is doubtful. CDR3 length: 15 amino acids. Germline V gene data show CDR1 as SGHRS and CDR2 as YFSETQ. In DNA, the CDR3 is TGCGCCAGCAGCCCGACTCCGTCGTTATCCTACGAGCAGTACTTC. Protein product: CASSPTPSLSYEQYF.

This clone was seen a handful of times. The DNA for the CDR3 is TGTGCCAGCAGTGAACAGGGGATTTGGGATCAGCCCCAGCATTTT. Translated: CASSEQGIWDQPQHF. V gene TRBV6-1 combines with J gene TRBJ1-5, with D perhaps matching TRBD1 (6 bases). Germline V gene lookup returns CDR1 MNHNS and CDR2 SASEGT. This CDR3 contains 15 residues. V lost 2 bases and J lost 5, with 13 bases in between.